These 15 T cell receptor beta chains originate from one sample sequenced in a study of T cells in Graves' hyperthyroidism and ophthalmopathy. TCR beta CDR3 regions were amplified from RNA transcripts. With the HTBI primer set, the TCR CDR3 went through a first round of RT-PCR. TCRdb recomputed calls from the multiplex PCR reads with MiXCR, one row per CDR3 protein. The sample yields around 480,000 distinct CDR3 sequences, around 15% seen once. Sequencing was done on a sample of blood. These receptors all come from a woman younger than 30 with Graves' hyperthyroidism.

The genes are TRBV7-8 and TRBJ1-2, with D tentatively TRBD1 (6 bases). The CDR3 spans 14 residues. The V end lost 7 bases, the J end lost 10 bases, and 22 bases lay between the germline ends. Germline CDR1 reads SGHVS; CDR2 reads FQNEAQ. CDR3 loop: CASILFPGAEVYTF. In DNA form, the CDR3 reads TGTGCCAGCATCCTCTTTCCGGGGGCGGAGGTCTACACCTTC.

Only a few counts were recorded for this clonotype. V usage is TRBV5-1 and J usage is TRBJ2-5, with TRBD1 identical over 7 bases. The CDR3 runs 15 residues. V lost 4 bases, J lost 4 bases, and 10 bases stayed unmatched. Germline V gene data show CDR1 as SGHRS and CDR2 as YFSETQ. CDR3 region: CASSPIDRQGETQYF. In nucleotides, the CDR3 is TGCGCCAGCAGCCCGATCGACCGACAGGGAGAGACCCAGTACTTC. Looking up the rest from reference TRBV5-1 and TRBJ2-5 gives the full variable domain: KAGVTQTPRYLIKTRGQQVTLSCSPISGHRSVSWYQQTPGQGLQFLFEYFSETQRNKGNFPGRFSGRQFSNSRSEMNVSTLELGDSALYLCASSPIDRQGETQYFGPGTRLLVL.

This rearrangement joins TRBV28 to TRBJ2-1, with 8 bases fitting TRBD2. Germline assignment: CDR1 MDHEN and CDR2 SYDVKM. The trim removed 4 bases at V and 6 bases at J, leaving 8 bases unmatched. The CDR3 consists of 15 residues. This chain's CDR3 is CASSSLAGGFNEQFF. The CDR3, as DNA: TGTGCCAGCAGTTCTCTAGCGGGCGGATTCAATGAGCAGTTCTTC. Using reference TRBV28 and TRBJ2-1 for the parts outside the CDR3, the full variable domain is DVKVTQSSRYLVKRTGEKVFLECVQDMDHENMFWYRQDPGLGLRLIYFSYDVKMKEKGDIPEGYSVSREKKERFSLILESASTNQTSMYLCASSSLAGGFNEQFFGPGTRLTVL.

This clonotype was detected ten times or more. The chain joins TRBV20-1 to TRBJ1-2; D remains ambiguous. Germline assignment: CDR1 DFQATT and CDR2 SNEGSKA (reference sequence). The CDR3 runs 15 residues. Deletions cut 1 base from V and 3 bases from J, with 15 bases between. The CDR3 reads CSARVEGGGHYGYTF. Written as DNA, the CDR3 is TGCAGTGCTAGAGTGGAAGGTGGAGGACACTATGGCTACACCTTC.

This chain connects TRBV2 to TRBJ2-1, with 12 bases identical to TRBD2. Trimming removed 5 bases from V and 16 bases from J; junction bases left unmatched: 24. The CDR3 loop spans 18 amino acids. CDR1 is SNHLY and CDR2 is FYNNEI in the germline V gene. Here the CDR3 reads CASSYVHPGLAGFSERFF. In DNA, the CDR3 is TGTGCCAGCAGTTATGTCCATCCCGGACTAGCGGGATTTAGTGAGCGTTTCTTC.

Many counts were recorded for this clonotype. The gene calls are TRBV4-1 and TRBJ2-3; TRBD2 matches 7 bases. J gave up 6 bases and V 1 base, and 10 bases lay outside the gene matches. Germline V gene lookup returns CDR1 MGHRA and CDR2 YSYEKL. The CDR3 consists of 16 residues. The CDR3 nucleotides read TGCGCCAGCAGCCAAGTTCGACCACACGGGGGGGATACGCAGTATTTT. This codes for CASSQVRPHGGDTQYF.

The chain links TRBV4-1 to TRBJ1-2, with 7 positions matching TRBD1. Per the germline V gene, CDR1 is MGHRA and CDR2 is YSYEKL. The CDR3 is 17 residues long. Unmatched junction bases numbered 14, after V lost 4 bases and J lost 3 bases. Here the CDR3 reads CASSLRGGAGGYYGYTF. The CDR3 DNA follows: TGCGCCAGCAGCCTACGTGGAGGGGCAGGGGGGTACTATGGCTACACCTTC.

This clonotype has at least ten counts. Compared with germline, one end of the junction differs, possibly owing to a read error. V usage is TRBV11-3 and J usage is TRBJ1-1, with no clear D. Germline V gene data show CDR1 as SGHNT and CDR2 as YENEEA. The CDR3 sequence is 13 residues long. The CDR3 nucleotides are TGTGCCGGCAGAGGAGGGCCGAACACTGAAGCTTTCTTT. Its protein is CAGRGGPNTEAFF.

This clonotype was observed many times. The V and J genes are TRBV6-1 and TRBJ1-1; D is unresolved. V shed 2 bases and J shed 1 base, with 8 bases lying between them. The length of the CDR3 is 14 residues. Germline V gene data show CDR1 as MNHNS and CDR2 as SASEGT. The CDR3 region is CASSEPSRNTEAFF. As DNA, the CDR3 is TGTGCCAGCAGTGAACCCTCCCGGAACACTGAAGCTTTCTTT.

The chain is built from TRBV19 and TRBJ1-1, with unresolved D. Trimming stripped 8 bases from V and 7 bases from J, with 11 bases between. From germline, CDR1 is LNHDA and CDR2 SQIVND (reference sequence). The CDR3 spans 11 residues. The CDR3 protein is CASFYLGEAFF. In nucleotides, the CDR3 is TGTGCCAGTTTCTATCTGGGTGAAGCTTTCTTT.

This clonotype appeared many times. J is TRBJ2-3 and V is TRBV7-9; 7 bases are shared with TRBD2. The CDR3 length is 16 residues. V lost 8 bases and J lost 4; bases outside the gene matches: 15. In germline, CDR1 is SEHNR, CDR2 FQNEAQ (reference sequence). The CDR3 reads CASGRRGSGIADTQYF. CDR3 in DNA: TGTGCCAGCGGCCGCAGAGGGAGCGGGATAGCAGATACGCAGTATTTT.

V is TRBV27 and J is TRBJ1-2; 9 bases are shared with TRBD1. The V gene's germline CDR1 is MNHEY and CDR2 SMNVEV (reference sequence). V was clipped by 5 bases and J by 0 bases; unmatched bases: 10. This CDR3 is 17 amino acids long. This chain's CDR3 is CASSPRDRALANYGYTF. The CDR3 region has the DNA TGTGCCAGCAGTCCACGGGACAGGGCTCTAGCTAACTATGGCTACACCTTC.

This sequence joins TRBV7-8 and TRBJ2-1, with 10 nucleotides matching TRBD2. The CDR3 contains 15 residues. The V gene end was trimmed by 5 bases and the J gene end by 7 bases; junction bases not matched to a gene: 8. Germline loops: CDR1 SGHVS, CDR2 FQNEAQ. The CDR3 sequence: CASSRTSGGSNEQFF. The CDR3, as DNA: TGTGCCAGCAGCCGGACTAGCGGAGGGAGTAATGAGCAGTTCTTC.

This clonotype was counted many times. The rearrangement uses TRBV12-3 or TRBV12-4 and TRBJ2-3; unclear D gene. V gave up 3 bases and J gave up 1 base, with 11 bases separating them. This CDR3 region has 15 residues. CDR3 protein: CASSFRSKGTDTQYF. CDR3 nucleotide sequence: TGTGCCAGCAGTTTCCGGTCGAAGGGCACAGATACGCAGTATTTT.

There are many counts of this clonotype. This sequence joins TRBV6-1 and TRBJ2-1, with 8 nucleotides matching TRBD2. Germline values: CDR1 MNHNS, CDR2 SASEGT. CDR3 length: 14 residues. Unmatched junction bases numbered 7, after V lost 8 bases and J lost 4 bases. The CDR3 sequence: CASVTSGPYNEQFF. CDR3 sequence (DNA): TGTGCCAGCGTAACTAGCGGACCATACAATGAGCAGTTCTTC.